This T cell receptor (beta chain) was obtained from a study of blood T cell repertoires in COVID-19. Produced via immunoSEQ multiplex PCR; TCRdb's table is partial and in-frame only. Of 140,000 to 150,000 clones detected, roughly 87% appear once; the ten largest clones hold approximately 1.8%. The CDR3 covers 15 residues. V shed 1 base and J shed 2 bases, with 10 bases lying between them. Germline-derived CDR1 and CDR2 are SGHDT and YYEEEE. The origin of this receptor is a man in his 70s with acute or convalescent COVID-19. The V and J genes are TRBV5-6 and TRBJ2-1; the D is unclear. The specimen was peripheral blood. CDR3 protein: CASSLPLEPYNEQFF. CDR3 nucleotides: TGTGCCAGCAGCTTGCCTTTAGAGCCCTACAATGAGCAGTTCTTC.